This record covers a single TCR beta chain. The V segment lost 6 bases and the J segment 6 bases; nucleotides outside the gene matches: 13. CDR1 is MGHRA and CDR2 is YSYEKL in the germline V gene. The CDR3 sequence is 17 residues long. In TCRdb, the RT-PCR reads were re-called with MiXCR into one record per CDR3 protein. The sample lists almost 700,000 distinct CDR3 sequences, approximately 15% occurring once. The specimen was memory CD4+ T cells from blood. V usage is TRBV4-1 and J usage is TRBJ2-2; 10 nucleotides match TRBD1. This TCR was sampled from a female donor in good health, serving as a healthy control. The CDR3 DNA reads TGCGCCAGCAGAACCCCCCCGAGACAGGGGGCGGCCGGGGAGCTGTTTTTT. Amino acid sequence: CASRTPPRQGAAGELFF.